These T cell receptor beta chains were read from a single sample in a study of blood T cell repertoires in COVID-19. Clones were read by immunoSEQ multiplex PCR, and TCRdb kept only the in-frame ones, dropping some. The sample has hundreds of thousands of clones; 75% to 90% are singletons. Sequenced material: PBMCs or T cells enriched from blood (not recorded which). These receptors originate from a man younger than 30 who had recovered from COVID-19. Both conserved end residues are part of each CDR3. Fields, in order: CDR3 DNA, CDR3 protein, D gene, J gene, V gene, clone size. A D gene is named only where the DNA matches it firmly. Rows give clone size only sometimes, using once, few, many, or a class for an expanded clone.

CDR3nt: TGCAGTGCTAGTGAAACAGGAAGCTTTTATGGCTACACCTTC; CDR3aa: CSASETGSFYGYTF; d_gene: NA; j_gene: TRBJ1-2; v_gene: TRBV20-1; abundance: NA
CDR3nt: TGTGCCAGCAGCAGGACTAGCGGGAGGAGCTCCTACAATGAGCAGTTCTTC; CDR3aa: CASSRTSGRSSYNEQFF; d_gene: TRBD2; j_gene: TRBJ2-1; v_gene: TRBV5-5; abundance: NA
CDR3nt: TGTGCCAGTAGTATCTTACAGGGGGCAGGTACTGAAGCTTTCTTT; CDR3aa: CASSILQGAGTEAFF; d_gene: TRBD1; j_gene: TRBJ1-1; v_gene: TRBV19; abundance: NA
CDR3nt: TGTGCCAGCAGCCCACACGGGAGCTCCTACGAGCAGTACTTC; CDR3aa: CASSPHGSSYEQYF; d_gene: NA; j_gene: TRBJ2-7; v_gene: TRBV11-3; abundance: NA
CDR3nt: TGTGCCAGCAGCCGACCGTCGGGACAGCATTCACCCCTCCACTTT; CDR3aa: CASSRPSGQHSPLHF; d_gene: TRBD1; j_gene: TRBJ1-6; v_gene: TRBV3-1/TRBV3-2; abundance: NA
CDR3nt: TGTGCCAGCAGCTTATCCGCAGGGGGCTATGAGCAGTTCTTC; CDR3aa: CASSLSAGGYEQFF; d_gene: TRBD1; j_gene: TRBJ2-1; v_gene: TRBV7-3; abundance: NA
CDR3nt: TGTGCCAGCAGCTTTATAACAGGGGGTATGGGAACTGAAGCTTTCTTT; CDR3aa: CASSFITGGMGTEAFF; d_gene: TRBD1; j_gene: TRBJ1-1; v_gene: TRBV5-5; abundance: NA
CDR3nt: TGTGCCAGCAGTTTAAGTACAGTTGAGCAGTTCTTC; CDR3aa: CASSLSTVEQFF; d_gene: NA; j_gene: TRBJ2-1; v_gene: TRBV28; abundance: NA
CDR3nt: TGTGCCAGCAGCCTGGAGGGCTATAGCAATCAGCCCCAGCATTTT; CDR3aa: CASSLEGYSNQPQHF; d_gene: NA; j_gene: TRBJ1-5; v_gene: TRBV7-8; abundance: NA
CDR3nt: TGTGCCAGCAGTGAAGCGCACTTTGGGGGAGGGCTTTCCTACGAGCAGTACTTC; CDR3aa: CASSEAHFGGGLSYEQYF; d_gene: TRBD2; j_gene: TRBJ2-7; v_gene: TRBV6-1; abundance: NA
CDR3nt: TGTGCCAGCAGCCGAGACCCCGGACAGGGGCAAGAGACCCAGTACTTC; CDR3aa: CASSRDPGQGQETQYF; d_gene: TRBD1; j_gene: TRBJ2-5; v_gene: TRBV7-9; abundance: NA
CDR3nt: TGTGCCAGTAGTATAGAAGCAGGGTCCTATGGCTACACCTTC; CDR3aa: CASSIEAGSYGYTF; d_gene: NA; j_gene: TRBJ1-2; v_gene: TRBV19; abundance: few
CDR3nt: TGTGCCACCAGTGCATTGACTAGCGGGGGGGACAATGAGCAGTTCTTC; CDR3aa: CATSALTSGGDNEQFF; d_gene: TRBD2; j_gene: TRBJ2-1; v_gene: TRBV24-1; abundance: NA
CDR3nt: TGTGCCAGCAGCTTCTCGGGAGGAGACACCGGGGAGCTGTTTTTT; CDR3aa: CASSFSGGDTGELFF; d_gene: TRBD2; j_gene: TRBJ2-2; v_gene: TRBV7-2; abundance: NA
CDR3nt: TGTGCCAGCAGACAGGGGCGATATGGCTACACCTTC; CDR3aa: CASRQGRYGYTF; d_gene: TRBD1; j_gene: TRBJ1-2; v_gene: TRBV9; abundance: NA
CDR3nt: TGTGCCAGCAGTTATACTTCCCGAGAGACCCAGTACTTC; CDR3aa: CASSYTSRETQYF; d_gene: NA; j_gene: TRBJ2-5; v_gene: TRBV12-3/TRBV12-4; abundance: NA
CDR3nt: TGTGCCAGTACGACTAGATCTGAAGATACGCAGTATTTT; CDR3aa: CASTTRSEDTQYF; d_gene: NA; j_gene: TRBJ2-3; v_gene: TRBV18; abundance: NA
CDR3nt: TGTGCCACCCTCCAAACTACAGATACGCAGTATTTT; CDR3aa: CATLQTTDTQYF; d_gene: NA; j_gene: TRBJ2-3; v_gene: TRBV21-1; abundance: NA
CDR3nt: TGTGCCAGCAGCTTGGCGCAGGGGAGCACTGAAGCTTTCTTT; CDR3aa: CASSLAQGSTEAFF; d_gene: NA; j_gene: TRBJ1-1; v_gene: TRBV5-4; abundance: NA
CDR3nt: TGTGCCAGCAGTTACGCGCCTCATAGCGGGAGGGCCGAAGAGACCCAGTACTTC; CDR3aa: CASSYAPHSGRAEETQYF; d_gene: TRBD2; j_gene: TRBJ2-5; v_gene: TRBV6-2/TRBV6-3; abundance: NA
CDR3nt: TGTGCCAGCAGTGACTACTCTGGGGCCAACGTCCTGACTTTC; CDR3aa: CASSDYSGANVLTF; d_gene: NA; j_gene: TRBJ2-6; v_gene: TRBV2; abundance: few
CDR3nt: TGTGCCAGCAGTTTTACTGGAAACACCATATATTTT; CDR3aa: CASSFTGNTIYF; d_gene: NA; j_gene: TRBJ1-3; v_gene: TRBV12-3/TRBV12-4; abundance: NA
CDR3nt: TGTGCCAGCAGCCTGGACAGAGCTAACTATGGCTACACCTTC; CDR3aa: CASSLDRANYGYTF; d_gene: NA; j_gene: TRBJ1-2; v_gene: TRBV3-1/TRBV3-2; abundance: NA
CDR3nt: TGCGCCAGCAGCCCTGACAGGTCCACAGATACGCAGTATTTT; CDR3aa: CASSPDRSTDTQYF; d_gene: NA; j_gene: TRBJ2-3; v_gene: TRBV5-1; abundance: NA
CDR3nt: TGTGCCAGCAGTTCTCCCGGACAGTCGAACACTGAAGCTTTCTTT; CDR3aa: CASSSPGQSNTEAFF; d_gene: NA; j_gene: TRBJ1-1; v_gene: TRBV27; abundance: few
CDR3nt: TGTGCCAGCAGTTTCAAAGGGGTCGGAAACACCATATATTTT; CDR3aa: CASSFKGVGNTIYF; d_gene: NA; j_gene: TRBJ1-3; v_gene: TRBV28; abundance: NA
CDR3nt: TGTGCCAGTAGCCCCCAGGGGTTGAGCAATCAGCCCCAGCATTTT; CDR3aa: CASSPQGLSNQPQHF; d_gene: NA; j_gene: TRBJ1-5; v_gene: TRBV19; abundance: NA
CDR3nt: TGTGCCAGTAACGGACAGGGGGGTTCCTACGAGCAGTACTTC; CDR3aa: CASNGQGGSYEQYF; d_gene: TRBD1; j_gene: TRBJ2-7; v_gene: TRBV19; abundance: NA
CDR3nt: TGTGCCAGTAGCGCTACAGGGGGCGCAATGATAAGGCAGTTCTTC; CDR3aa: CASSATGGAMIRQFF; d_gene: TRBD1; j_gene: TRBJ2-1; v_gene: TRBV19; abundance: NA
CDR3nt: TGTGCCACCAGTGATGGCAGCGGGATGTACCACGAGCAGTACTTC; CDR3aa: CATSDGSGMYHEQYF; d_gene: TRBD2; j_gene: TRBJ2-7; v_gene: TRBV24-1; abundance: once
CDR3nt: TGTGCCAGCAGGGAAGACAGGGGCACAGATACGCAGTATTTT; CDR3aa: CASREDRGTDTQYF; d_gene: TRBD1; j_gene: TRBJ2-3; v_gene: TRBV25-1; abundance: NA
CDR3nt: TGTGCCAGCAGCCGCACAGGGCAGCTGAACACTGAAGCTTTCTTT; CDR3aa: CASSRTGQLNTEAFF; d_gene: NA; j_gene: TRBJ1-1; v_gene: TRBV9; abundance: NA
CDR3nt: TGTGCCAGCAGTACCGGGAGGCTGTTTAAAGAGACCCAGTACTTC; CDR3aa: CASSTGRLFKETQYF; d_gene: TRBD2; j_gene: TRBJ2-5; v_gene: TRBV6-5; abundance: NA
CDR3nt: TGTGCCAGCAGCTCAGGGGATCTCCCACTAGCGGGTGAAAATGAGCAGTTCTTC; CDR3aa: CASSSGDLPLAGENEQFF; d_gene: TRBD2; j_gene: TRBJ2-1; v_gene: TRBV5-4; abundance: NA
CDR3nt: TGTGCCAGCAGCGCTACTGACAGGGGAGAGCAGTACTTC; CDR3aa: CASSATDRGEQYF; d_gene: TRBD1; j_gene: TRBJ2-7; v_gene: TRBV7-2; abundance: NA
CDR3nt: TGTGCCAGCAGCTCCACACACCGGGACAAAAGCACAGATACGCAGTATTTT; CDR3aa: CASSSTHRDKSTDTQYF; d_gene: NA; j_gene: TRBJ2-3; v_gene: TRBV7-8; abundance: NA
CDR3nt: TGTGCCAGCAGCAAAGTACAGACACAGGGGGCGAGGATTAGCAATCAGCCCCAGCATTTT; CDR3aa: CASSKVQTQGARISNQPQHF; d_gene: NA; j_gene: TRBJ1-5; v_gene: TRBV21-1; abundance: NA
CDR3nt: TGTGCCAGCTCGTCGGGGTCAAACCAACATGGTCAGCCCCAGCATTTT; CDR3aa: CASSSGSNQHGQPQHF; d_gene: NA; j_gene: TRBJ1-5; v_gene: TRBV18; abundance: NA
CDR3nt: TGTGCCAGTAGTTCTCCGACAGGGCCAGATACGCAGTATTTT; CDR3aa: CASSSPTGPDTQYF; d_gene: TRBD1; j_gene: TRBJ2-3; v_gene: TRBV19; abundance: NA
CDR3nt: TGTGCCAGCAGTAAACGGACAGGATTGAACACTGAAGCTTTCTTT; CDR3aa: CASSKRTGLNTEAFF; d_gene: TRBD1; j_gene: TRBJ1-1; v_gene: TRBV27; abundance: NA
CDR3nt: TGTGCCAGCAGTTGGCAAGGGGCGCAGTATTTT; CDR3aa: CASSWQGAQYF; d_gene: NA; j_gene: TRBJ2-3; v_gene: TRBV28; abundance: NA
CDR3nt: TGCAGCACTCAGGGATTTTACACTGAAGCTTTCTTT; CDR3aa: CSTQGFYTEAFF; d_gene: NA; j_gene: TRBJ1-1; v_gene: TRBV29-1; abundance: once
CDR3nt: TGTGCCTGGAGCGCAGGGCCCCTAAGTGGTGGCTACACCTTC; CDR3aa: CAWSAGPLSGGYTF; d_gene: NA; j_gene: TRBJ1-2; v_gene: TRBV30; abundance: NA
CDR3nt: TGTGCCAGCAGCCTCGGACTAGCGGTTAGCACAGATACGCAGTATTTT; CDR3aa: CASSLGLAVSTDTQYF; d_gene: TRBD2; j_gene: TRBJ2-3; v_gene: TRBV5-8; abundance: NA
CDR3nt: TGTGCCAGCAGCGCACGACTAGTGGGGAGCTACGAGCAGTACTTC; CDR3aa: CASSARLVGSYEQYF; d_gene: NA; j_gene: TRBJ2-7; v_gene: TRBV2; abundance: NA
CDR3nt: TGCGCCAGCAGTGATGTTCGCCAGGGGGGAGGAAAACTGTTTTTT; CDR3aa: CASSDVRQGGGKLFF; d_gene: TRBD1; j_gene: TRBJ1-4; v_gene: TRBV10-1; abundance: NA
CDR3nt: TGTGCCAGCAGTTTAACCGGGACAGGGGGTAATTCACCCCTCCACTTT; CDR3aa: CASSLTGTGGNSPLHF; d_gene: TRBD1; j_gene: TRBJ1-6; v_gene: TRBV6-5; abundance: NA
CDR3nt: TGTGCCAGTAGTCTAACAAACCAGCGGGAAGAGACCCAGTACTTC; CDR3aa: CASSLTNQREETQYF; d_gene: NA; j_gene: TRBJ2-5; v_gene: TRBV19; abundance: NA